This T cell receptor (beta chain) was found in a study of blood T cell repertoires in COVID-19. Turning to the study itself: Acute and convalescent COVID-19 specimens originated in the United States, Italy and Spain.

Per the original methods: Amplifying reference gene primers gave estimates of nucleated cell counts. Clones were sequenced by immunoSEQ multiplex PCR, and TCRdb holds only the in-frame ones, with some missing. Clonal size and the V and J genes are those of that table, whereas D and trimming came from the DNA. This table holds approximately 54,000 clones, over 75% found once. The sequenced material came from peripheral blood. This receptor was obtained from a woman in her forties with active COVID-19.

CDR3 bases: TGTGCCAGTTCGGCGGGGGGTTATGAGACCCAGTACTTC. It codes for CASSAGGYETQYF. The chain carries TRBV19 and TRBJ2-5, with 8 bases matching TRBD2. Germline V CDR1 and CDR2: LNHDA, SQIVND (reference sequence). V shed 8 bases and J 5 bases; nucleotides not matched to a gene: 7. The CDR3 extends over 13 amino acids.